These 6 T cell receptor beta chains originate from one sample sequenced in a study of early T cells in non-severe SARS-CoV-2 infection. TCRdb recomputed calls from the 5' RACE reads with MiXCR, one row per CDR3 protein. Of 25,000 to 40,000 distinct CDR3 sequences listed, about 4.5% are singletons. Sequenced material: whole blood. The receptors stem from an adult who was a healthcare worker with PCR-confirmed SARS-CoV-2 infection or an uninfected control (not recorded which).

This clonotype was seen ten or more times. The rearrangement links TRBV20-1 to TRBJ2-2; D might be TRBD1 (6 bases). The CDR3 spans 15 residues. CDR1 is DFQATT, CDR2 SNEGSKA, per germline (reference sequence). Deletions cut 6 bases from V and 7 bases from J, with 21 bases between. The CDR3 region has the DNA TGCAGTGCCAAGAGCCATACAGGGCTTGGCGGGGAGCTGTTTTTT. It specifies CSAKSHTGLGGELFF.

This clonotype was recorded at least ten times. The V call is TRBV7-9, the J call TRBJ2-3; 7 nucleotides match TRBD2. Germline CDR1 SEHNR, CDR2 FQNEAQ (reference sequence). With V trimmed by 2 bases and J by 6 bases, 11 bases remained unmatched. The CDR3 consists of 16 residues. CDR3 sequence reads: CASSLRGAGSADTQYF. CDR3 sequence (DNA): TGTGCCAGCAGCTTACGAGGAGCGGGGTCGGCGGATACGCAGTATTTT.

The CDR3 coding sequence is TGTGCCAGCAGTTTTCGAACAGGGAGCTACGAGCAGTACTTC. It encodes CASSFRTGSYEQYF. This chain joins TRBV12-3 or TRBV12-4 and TRBJ2-7; possibly TRBD1 for D (6 bases). V shed 3 bases and J shed 3 bases, with 12 bases lying between them. The CDR3 covers 14 residues.

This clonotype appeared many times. CDR3 sequence: CASSLSSRGPGELFF. The CDR3 DNA sequence: TGTGCCAGCAGCTTATCGTCCAGGGGGCCCGGGGAGCTGTTTTTT. The chain joins TRBV7-3 to TRBJ2-2; TRBD1 matches at 8 bases. Germline CDR1 is SGHTA and CDR2 is FQGTGA. There are 15 residues in the CDR3. J gave up 6 bases and V 2 bases, and 5 bases lay outside the gene matches. Using reference TRBV7-3 and TRBJ2-2 for the parts outside the CDR3, the full variable domain is GAGVSQTPSNKVTEKGKYVELRCDPISGHTALYWYRQSLGQGPEFLIYFQGTGAADDSGLPNDRFFAVRPEGSVSTLKIQRTERGDSAVYLCASSLSSRGPGELFFGEGSRLTVL.

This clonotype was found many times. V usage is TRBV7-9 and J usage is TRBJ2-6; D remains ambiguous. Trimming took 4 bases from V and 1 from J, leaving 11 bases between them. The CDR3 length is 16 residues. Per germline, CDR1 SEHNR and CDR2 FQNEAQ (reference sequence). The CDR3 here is CASSSSRSSGANVLTF. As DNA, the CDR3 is TGTGCCAGCAGCTCTTCCCGGAGTTCTGGGGCCAACGTCCTGACTTTC.

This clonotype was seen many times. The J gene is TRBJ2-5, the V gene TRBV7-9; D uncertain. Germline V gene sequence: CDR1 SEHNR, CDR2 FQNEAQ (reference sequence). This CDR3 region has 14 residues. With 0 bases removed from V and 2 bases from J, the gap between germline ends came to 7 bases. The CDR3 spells CASSLAGSQETQYF. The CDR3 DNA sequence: TGTGCCAGCAGCTTAGCTGGCAGTCAAGAGACCCAGTACTTC.